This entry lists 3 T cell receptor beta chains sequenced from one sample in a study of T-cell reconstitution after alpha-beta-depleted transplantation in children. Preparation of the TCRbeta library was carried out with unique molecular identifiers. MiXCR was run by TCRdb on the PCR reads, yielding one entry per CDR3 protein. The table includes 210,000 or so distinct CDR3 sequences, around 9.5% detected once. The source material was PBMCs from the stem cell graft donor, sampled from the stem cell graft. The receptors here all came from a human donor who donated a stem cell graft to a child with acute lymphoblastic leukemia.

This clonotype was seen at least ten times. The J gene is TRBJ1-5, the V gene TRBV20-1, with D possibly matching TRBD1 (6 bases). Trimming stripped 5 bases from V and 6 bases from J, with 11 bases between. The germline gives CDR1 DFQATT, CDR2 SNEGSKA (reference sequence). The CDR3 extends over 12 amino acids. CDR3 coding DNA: TGCAGTGCTTTACAGGGTACTCAGCCCCAGCATTTT. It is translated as CSALQGTQPQHF.

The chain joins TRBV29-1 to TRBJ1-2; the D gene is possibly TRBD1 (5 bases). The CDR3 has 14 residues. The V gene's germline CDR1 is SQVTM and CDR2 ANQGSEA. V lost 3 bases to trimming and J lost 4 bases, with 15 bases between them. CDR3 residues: CSVDEGRLAYGYTF. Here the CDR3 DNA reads TGCAGCGTTGATGAGGGGAGGTTGGCCTATGGCTACACCTTC.

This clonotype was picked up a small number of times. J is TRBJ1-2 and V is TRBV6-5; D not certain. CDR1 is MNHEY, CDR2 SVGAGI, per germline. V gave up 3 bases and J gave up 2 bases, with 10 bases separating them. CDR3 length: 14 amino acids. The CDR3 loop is CASSYRGPNYGYTF. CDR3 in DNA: TGTGCCAGCAGTTATCGCGGGCCGAACTATGGCTACACCTTC.